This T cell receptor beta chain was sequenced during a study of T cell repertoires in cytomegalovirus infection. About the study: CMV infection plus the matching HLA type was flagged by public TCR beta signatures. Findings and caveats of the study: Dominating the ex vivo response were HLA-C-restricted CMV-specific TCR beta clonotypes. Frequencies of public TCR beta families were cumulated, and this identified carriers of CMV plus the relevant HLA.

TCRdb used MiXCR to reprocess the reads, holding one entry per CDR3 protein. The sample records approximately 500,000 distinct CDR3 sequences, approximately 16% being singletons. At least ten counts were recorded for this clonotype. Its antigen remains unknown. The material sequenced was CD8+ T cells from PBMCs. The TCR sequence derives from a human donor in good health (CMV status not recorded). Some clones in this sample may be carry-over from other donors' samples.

CDR3 nucleotide sequence: TGTGCCAGCAGCTCCCTCAACCAGCTTGGAAACACCATATATTTT. This translates into CASSSLNQLGNTIYF. The chain carries TRBV7-6 and TRBJ1-3; no clear D gene. Germline loops: CDR1 SGHVS, CDR2 FNYEAQ. The CDR3 covers 15 residues. V dropped 4 bases and J dropped 3 bases, with 13 bases sitting between them.